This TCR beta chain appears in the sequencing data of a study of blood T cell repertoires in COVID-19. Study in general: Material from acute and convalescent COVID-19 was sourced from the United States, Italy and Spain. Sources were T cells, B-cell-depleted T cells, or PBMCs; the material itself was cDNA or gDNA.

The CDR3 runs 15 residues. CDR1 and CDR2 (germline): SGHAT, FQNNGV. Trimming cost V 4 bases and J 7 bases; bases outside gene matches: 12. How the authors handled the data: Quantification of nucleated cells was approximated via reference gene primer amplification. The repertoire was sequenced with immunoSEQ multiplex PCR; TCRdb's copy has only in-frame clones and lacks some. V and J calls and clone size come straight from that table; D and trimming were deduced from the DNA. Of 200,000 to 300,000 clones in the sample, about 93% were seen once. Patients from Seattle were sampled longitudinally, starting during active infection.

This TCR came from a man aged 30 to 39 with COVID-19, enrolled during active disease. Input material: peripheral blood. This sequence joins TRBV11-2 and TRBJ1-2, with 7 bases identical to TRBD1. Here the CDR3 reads CASSSVGGQIPGYTF. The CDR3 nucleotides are TGTGCCAGCAGCTCCGTAGGGGGACAGATACCTGGCTACACCTTC.